The 25 T cell receptor beta chains below all came from one sample that was sequenced in a study of cytomegalovirus exposure and HLA in healthy donors. The PCR made use of 60 Vbeta and 13 Jbeta primers. This table comes from immunoSEQ multiplex PCR, and its TCRdb copy is limited to in-frame clones, with some not included. The table records approximately 140,000 clones, around 78% of them present only once. The sequencing sample was made of PBMCs. The origin of the receptors is a middle-aged woman in good health and CMV-seropositive.

This clone was detected a few times. The chain couples TRBV4-1 to TRBJ2-3; D is possibly TRBD2 (6 bases). CDR3 size: 18 residues. V was clipped by 1 base and J by 2 bases, with 19 bases between them. From germline, CDR1 is MGHRA and CDR2 YSYEKL. The CDR3 loop reads CASSQVETGTPVTDTQYF. In DNA, the CDR3 is TGCGCCAGCAGCCAAGTCGAGACCGGGACTCCGGTCACAGATACGCAGTATTTT.

This clone has a handful of counts. The J gene is TRBJ1-3, the V gene TRBV18; D might be TRBD1 (6 bases). The CDR3 totals 16 residues. V dropped 4 bases and J dropped 5 bases, with 18 bases sitting between them. The germline gives CDR1 KGHSH, CDR2 LQKENI. CDR3 residues: CASSQTWTETRNTIYF. In nucleotides, the CDR3 is TGTGCCAGCTCACAGACCTGGACAGAAACCAGAAACACCATATATTTT.

The chain links TRBV15 to TRBJ1-4; possible D gene TRBD1, 6 bases. CDR3 length: 13 residues. V lost 3 bases and J lost 5, with 7 bases in between. Germline V gene sequence: CDR1 LNHNV, CDR2 YYDKDF (reference sequence). This chain's CDR3 is CATSSGQNEKLFF. The CDR3, as DNA: TGTGCCACCAGCAGCGGACAGAATGAAAAACTGTTTTTT.

As regards this clone: One end of the junction fails to match germline, which may point to a read error. The V gene is TRBV4-1, the J gene TRBJ2-7; D call uncertain. Germline assignment: CDR1 MGHRA and CDR2 YSYEKL. The CDR3 consists of 15 residues. The CDR3 coding sequence is TGTGCCAGCAGCTTACGACAATCTAACTCCTACGAGCAGTACTTC. Translation gives CASSLRQSNSYEQYF.

The chain recombines TRBV7-9 with TRBJ1-3; D is unresolved. V was cut by 2 bases and J by 3 bases, with 11 bases left in between. The CDR3 covers 15 residues. The germline V gene has CDR1 SEHNR and CDR2 FQNEAQ (reference sequence). CDR3: CASSLPYKIGNTIYF. CDR3 nucleotide sequence: TGTGCCAGCAGCTTACCGTACAAGATTGGAAACACCATATATTTT.

This rearrangement joins TRBV14 to TRBJ1-4, with D maybe TRBD1 (5 bases). This CDR3 has 14 amino acids. The V end lost 2 bases, the J end lost 7 bases, and 11 bases lay between the germline ends. Germline V gene sequence: CDR1 SGHDN, CDR2 FVKESK. As DNA, the CDR3 is TGTGCCAGCAGCCAACAGGGTTCCGGTGAAAAACTGTTTTTT. This encodes CASSQQGSGEKLFF.

The chain uses TRBV7-9 and TRBJ2-5; TRBD2 might be the D (5 bases). The germline V and J ends were trimmed by 0 bases and 7 bases, with 15 bases remaining between them. CDR1 and CDR2 from the germline V gene are SEHNR and FQNEAQ (reference sequence). The CDR3 covers 15 residues. As DNA, the CDR3 is TGTGCCAGCAGCTTAGCAGACAACCTCGGAGGGACCCAGTACTTC. Residues: CASSLADNLGGTQYF.

The chain couples TRBV25-1 to TRBJ2-7; D is unresolved. Germline CDR1 reads MGHDK; CDR2 reads SYGVNS. The CDR3 contains 15 residues. Trimming took off 3 bases at V and 8 bases at J, with 20 bases between the two ends. The CDR3 here is CASSDPSRDSFKQYF. Written as DNA, the CDR3 is TGTGCCAGCAGTGACCCCTCCCGAGATAGTTTTAAGCAGTACTTC.

The rearrangement uses TRBV6-5 and TRBJ1-2; TRBD1 aligns across 7 bases. This CDR3 has 13 amino acids. Trimming cost V 10 bases and J 8 bases; bases outside gene matches: 13. Germline V lookup: CDR1 MNHEY, CDR2 SVGAGI. The CDR3 sequence is CAITGTDREGYTF. CDR3 sequence (DNA): TGTGCCATCACCGGGACAGACCGGGAGGGCTACACCTTC.

The CDR3 coding sequence is TGTGCCAGCAGCTTAGTTGGAGGAATTTTTTATGGCTACACCTTC. Translating it yields CASSLVGGIFYGYTF. The V gene is TRBV7-8, the J gene TRBJ1-2; unclear D gene. This CDR3 has 15 amino acids. With 1 base removed from V and 5 bases from J, the gap between germline ends came to 14 bases. Germline CDR1 and CDR2: SGHVS and FQNEAQ.

The chain couples TRBV28 to TRBJ2-1; no clear D gene. The CDR3 is 14 amino acids. Germline CDR1 MDHEN, CDR2 SYDVKM. The V and J ends lost 6 bases and 0 bases respectively, with 9 bases between them. CDR3 sequence: CASSPGYSYNEQFF. Here the CDR3 DNA reads TGTGCCAGCAGCCCAGGATACTCCTACAATGAGCAGTTCTTC.

The rearrangement uses TRBV7-9 and TRBJ2-3; TRBD2 agrees at 7 bases. V trimming: 5 bases; J trimming: 4 bases; junction bases outside the gene matches: 12. Germline CDR1 SEHNR, CDR2 FQNEAQ (reference sequence). The CDR3 sequence is 16 residues long. The CDR3 loop reads CASSLRGEGRADTQYF. CDR3 nucleotides: TGTGCCAGCAGCCTCCGGGGGGAGGGGCGAGCAGATACGCAGTATTTT. The complete variable domain, with remaining parts taken from reference TRBV7-9 and TRBJ2-3, reads DTGVSQNPRHKITKRGQNVTFRCDPISEHNRLYWYRQTLGQGPEFLTYFQNEAQLEKSRLLSDRFSAERPKGSFSTLEIQRTEQGDSAMYLCASSLRGEGRADTQYFGPGTRLTVL.

The rearrangement links TRBV11-3 to TRBJ1-5; 7 bases match TRBD1. Trimming cost V 5 bases and J 4 bases; bases outside gene matches: 8. The CDR3 sequence is 15 residues long. The V gene's germline CDR1 is SGHNT and CDR2 YENEEA. CDR3 DNA sequence: TGTGCCAGCAGCCTACAGACAGGGCCTAATCAGCCCCAGCATTTT. Translation: CASSLQTGPNQPQHF.

In the case of this clone: The CDR3 does not close with the conserved phenylalanine or tryptophan, likely indicating a read error. The limits of the CDR3 on the DNA are not certain, so only TCRdb's listed CDR3 is given. This rearrangement joins TRBV6-5 to TRBJ1-2; TRBD1 is the table's D call and was not checked against the DNA. The CDR3 contains 15 residues when both ends are counted. CDR1 is MNHEY and CDR2 is SVGAGI in the germline V gene. CDR3 residues: CASSLRRQALIGGTL.

This clone came up once. This chain links TRBV27 with TRBJ2-5, with 7 nucleotides matching TRBD1. After removal of 5 bases from V and 5 bases from J, the junction contained 17 bases not matched to a gene. The length of the CDR3 is 17 residues. CDR1 is MNHEY, CDR2 SMNVEV, per germline (reference sequence). The CDR3 spells CASSPRTGHVLGETQYF. CDR3 bases: TGTGCCAGCAGTCCCAGGACAGGACACGTACTCGGGGAGACCCAGTACTTC.

V and J are TRBV2 and TRBJ2-7; D perhaps matches TRBD1 (6 bases). Germline assignment: CDR1 SNHLY and CDR2 FYNNEI. V lost 5 bases and J lost 4, with 15 bases in between. This CDR3 is built from 14 residues. The CDR3 spells CASSPPKGQYEQYF. The DNA of the CDR3 is TGTGCCAGCAGTCCCCCGAAGGGACAATACGAGCAGTACTTC. Together with reference TRBV2 and TRBJ2-7, the CDR3 gives the full variable domain: EPEVTQTPSHQVTQMGQEVILRCVPISNHLYFYWYRQILGQKVEFLVSFYNNEISEKSEIFDDQFSVERPDGSNFTLKIRSTKLEDSAMYFCASSPPKGQYEQYFGPGTRLTVT.

This chain uses TRBV5-4 with TRBJ2-5; a possible D gene is TRBD2 (6 bases). The CDR3 spans 15 residues. V lost 6 bases, J lost 2 bases, and 17 bases lay in between. Germline V gives CDR1 SGHNT, CDR2 YYREEE (reference sequence). CDR3 in amino acids: CASTHGGIPQETQYF. CDR3 nucleotides: TGTGCCAGCACCCACGGAGGGATCCCACAAGAGACCCAGTACTTC. Using reference TRBV5-4 and TRBJ2-5 for the parts outside the CDR3, the full variable domain is ETGVTQSPTHLIKTRGQQVTLRCSSQSGHNTVSWYQQALGQGPQFIFQYYREEENGRGNFPPRFSGLQFPNYSSELNVNALELDDSALYLCASTHGGIPQETQYFGPGTRLLVL.

This clone occurred a few times. The V call is TRBV7-8, the J call TRBJ2-2; a weak D match, TRBD2 (5 bases). The germline gives CDR1 SGHVS, CDR2 FQNEAQ. The length of the CDR3 is 14 residues. V was shortened by 0 bases and J by 7 bases, with 9 bases between the two germline ends. The CDR3 is CASSLAGVVGELFF. In nucleotides, the CDR3 is TGTGCCAGCAGCTTAGCGGGAGTGGTCGGGGAGCTGTTTTTT.

J is TRBJ2-1 and V is TRBV7-6; 8 bases match TRBD2. The germline CDR1 and CDR2 sequences are SGHVS and FNYEAQ. This CDR3 has 15 residues. The V segment lost 5 bases and the J segment 5 bases; nucleotides outside the gene matches: 8. As DNA, the CDR3 is TGTGCCAGCAGCACCACTAGCGGACCCCACAATGAGCAGTTCTTC. Protein product: CASSTTSGPHNEQFF.

This chain joins TRBV7-6 and TRBJ2-3; the match to TRBD2 covers 9 bases. The CDR3 totals 17 residues. Germline loops: CDR1 SGHVS, CDR2 FNYEAQ. After removal of 4 bases from V and 3 bases from J, the junction contained 11 bases not matched to a gene. CDR3 residues: CASSSWPAGGATDTQYF. The CDR3 bases are TGTGCCAGCAGCTCTTGGCCGGCGGGAGGGGCAACAGATACGCAGTATTTT. The full variable domain, with the rest looked up from reference TRBV7-6 and TRBJ2-3, is GAGVSQSPRYKVTKRGQDVALRCDPISGHVSLYWYRQALGQGPEFLTYFNYEAQQDKSGLPNDRFSAERPEGSISTLTIQRTEQRDSAMYRCASSSWPAGGATDTQYFGPGTRLTVL.

A single count supports this clone. V is TRBV27 and J is TRBJ2-1; D remains ambiguous. The CDR3 is 14 amino acids. The V end lost 6 bases, the J end lost 3 bases, and 12 bases lay between the germline ends. The germline V gene encodes CDR1 MNHEY and CDR2 SMNVEV (reference sequence). The CDR3: CASSKDISYNEQFF. The DNA of the CDR3 is TGTGCCAGCAGCAAAGACATCAGCTACAATGAGCAGTTCTTC.

This clone was counted a few times. The chain recombines TRBV5-4 with TRBJ1-2; D gene ambiguous. V lost 0 bases to trimming and J lost 6 bases, with 12 bases between them. Germline V gene lookup returns CDR1 SGHNT and CDR2 YYREEE (reference sequence). CDR3 length: 14 amino acids. The CDR3 DNA is TGTGCCAGCAGCTTGGAGGTGAGGAAGAATGGCTACACCTTC. Translating gives CASSLEVRKNGYTF.

J is TRBJ2-3 and V is TRBV2; 8 bases align to TRBD1. Trimming cost V 8 bases and J 2 bases; bases outside gene matches: 9. Germline values: CDR1 SNHLY, CDR2 FYNNEI. This CDR3 spans 15 amino acids. This CDR3 is CASQKATGDTDTQYF. CDR3 DNA sequence: TGTGCCAGCCAAAAAGCGACAGGGGACACAGATACGCAGTATTTT.

The J gene is TRBJ2-7, the V gene TRBV27; possible D gene TRBD2, 6 bases. Trimming removed 5 bases from V and 3 bases from J, with 14 bases in between. CDR1 and CDR2 from the germline V gene are MNHEY and SMNVEV (reference sequence). This CDR3 has 14 residues. Here the CDR3 DNA reads TGTGCCAGCAGTCCCAGGGACTCCTACTACGAGCAGTACTTC. Its protein product is CASSPRDSYYEQYF.

The chain combines TRBV5-6 with TRBJ2-1; 11 nucleotides line up with TRBD2. From germline, CDR1 is SGHDT and CDR2 YYEEEE. This CDR3 comprises 18 residues. With 5 bases clipped from V and 0 bases from J, the junction kept 10 bases outside the gene matches. The CDR3: CASSFPGLAVSSYNEQFF. The CDR3 DNA reads TGTGCCAGCAGTTTCCCGGGACTAGCGGTGAGCTCCTACAATGAGCAGTTCTTC. Full variable domain (outside the CDR3, taken from reference TRBV5-6 and TRBJ2-1): DAGVTQSPTHLIKTRGQQVTLRCSPKSGHDTVSWYQQALGQGPQFIFQYYEEEERQRGNFPDRFSGHQFPNYSSELNVNALLLGDSALYLCASSFPGLAVSSYNEQFFGPGTRLTVL.